Presented here are 16 T cell receptor beta chains from one specimen sequenced in a study of CD8+CD57+ T cells in acquired aplastic anemia. Investigators profiled TCR beta VDJ and CDR3 from genomic DNA template. TCRdb analysed the reads with MiXCR anew, one entry per CDR3 protein. This repertoire shows about 160,000 distinct CDR3 sequences, 40% to 60% found once; its top ten account for over 25%. Patients picked for sequencing had shown CD8+CD57+ cell expansion detected by flow cytometry. The sample consisted of sorted CD4+, CD8+, or CD8+CD57+ T cells (not recorded which) from PBMCs. The receptors come from a human donor with aplastic anemia.

This clonotype was detected many times. The chain recombines TRBV9 with TRBJ2-1; a possible D gene is TRBD2 (5 bases). This CDR3 is 16 amino acids long. The V end was cut by 0 bases, the J end by 2 bases, with 12 bases between. Germline V gives CDR1 SGDLS, CDR2 YYNGEE. The CDR3 loop reads CASSVEREGPYNEQFF. The CDR3 nucleotides are TGTGCCAGCAGCGTAGAGCGAGAGGGCCCCTACAATGAGCAGTTCTTC.

This sequence joins TRBV20-1 and TRBJ2-7, with TRBD2 identical over 11 bases. J was trimmed by 5 bases and V by 5 bases; bases with no gene match: 5. Germline V gene sequence: CDR1 DFQATT, CDR2 SNEGSKA (reference sequence). CDR3 length: 13 amino acids. The CDR3, as DNA: TGCAGTGCTTCCCTAGCGGGGGGCCACGAGCAGTACTTC. Its protein is CSASLAGGHEQYF.

Concerning this clonotype itself: This may stem from a read error, because a much larger clone lies one nucleotide away. The rearrangement joins TRBV9 to TRBJ2-2; D is unresolved. The V gene lost 0 bases and the J gene lost 3 bases, with 6 bases spanning the gap. Germline CDR1 is SGDLS and CDR2 is YYNGEE. CDR3 length: 14 residues. CDR3 region: CASSVGRHTGELFF. In DNA form, the CDR3 reads TGTGCCAGCAGCGTAGGACGGCACACCGGGGAGCTGTTTTTT. Full variable domain (remainder filled in from reference TRBV9 and TRBJ2-2): DSGVTQTPKHLITATGQRVTLRCSPRSGDLSVYWYQQSLDQGLQFLIQYYNGEERAKGNILERFSAQQFPDLHSELNLSSLELGDSALYFCASSVGRHTGELFFGEGSRLTVL.

V is TRBV24-1 and J is TRBJ2-1; D call uncertain. The CDR3 runs 12 residues. Germline assignment: CDR1 KGHDR and CDR2 SFDVKD. Trimming removed 10 bases from V and 0 bases from J, with 6 bases in between. DNA for the CDR3: TGTGCCACTAGGAGCTCCTACAATGAGCAGTTCTTC. This sequence encodes CATRSSYNEQFF.

The gene calls are TRBV27 and TRBJ1-2; 10 bases map to TRBD1. The length of the CDR3 is 15 residues. CDR1 and CDR2 from the germline V gene are MNHEY and SMNVEV (reference sequence). Germline trimming cut 6 bases from V and 3 bases from J; bases unmatched to any gene: 7. CDR3 region: CASSPGQGIYYGYTF. Here the CDR3 DNA reads TGTGCCAGCAGCCCGGGACAGGGGATCTACTATGGCTACACCTTC.

The gene calls are TRBV20-1 and TRBJ1-2; 7 bases agree with TRBD1. From germline, CDR1 is DFQATT and CDR2 SNEGSKA (reference sequence). V lost 2 bases to trimming and J lost 8 bases; unmatched junction nucleotides: 8. This CDR3 is 13 amino acids long. This CDR3 reads CSARFRQGGGYTF. CDR3 DNA: TGCAGTGCTAGATTTCGACAGGGAGGGGGCTACACCTTC.

This clonotype occurred a few times. This chain joins TRBV2 and TRBJ2-7; the D call may be TRBD1 or TRBD2 (5 bases each). V lost 4 bases, J lost 3 bases, and 10 bases lay in between. CDR3 length: 13 amino acids. The germline V gene encodes CDR1 SNHLY and CDR2 FYNNEI. The CDR3: CASSVEGFYEQYF. For the CDR3, the DNA is TGTGCCAGCAGTGTAGAGGGGTTCTACGAGCAGTACTTC. The entire variable domain, with the rest obtained from reference TRBV2 and TRBJ2-7, is as follows: EPEVTQTPSHQVTQMGQEVILRCVPISNHLYFYWYRQILGQKVEFLVSFYNNEISEKSEIFDDQFSVERPDGSNFTLKIRSTKLEDSAMYFCASSVEGFYEQYFGPGTRLTVT.

This clonotype was seen ten or more times. CDR3 loop: CASSVDAGAEQYF. CDR3 nucleotide sequence: TGTGCCAGCAGCGTAGATGCGGGAGCCGAGCAGTACTTC. The chain couples TRBV9 to TRBJ2-7; TRBD2 matches at 7 bases. Germline CDR1 and CDR2: SGDLS and YYNGEE. The V and J ends lost 0 bases and 6 bases, in that order; junction bases with no gene match: 3. The CDR3 sequence is 13 residues long.

The chain employs TRBV9 and TRBJ1-6; TRBD1 matches 8 bases. Germline values: CDR1 SGDLS, CDR2 YYNGEE. The CDR3 is 15 residues long. The V and J ends lost 0 bases and 7 bases, in that order; junction bases with no gene match: 3. CDR3 sequence (DNA): TGTGCCAGCAGCGTAGGGCCAGGGGGCAATTCACCCCTCCACTTT. It specifies CASSVGPGGNSPLHF.

This clonotype was counted many times. The chain employs TRBV6-1 and TRBJ2-1; unclear D gene. Germline values: CDR1 MNHNS, CDR2 SASEGT. This CDR3 region has 8 residues. Trimming cost V 5 bases and J 11 bases, with 1 base left between them. CDR3 loop: CASSQQFF. The CDR3 DNA reads as TGTGCCAGCAGTCAGCAGTTCTTC.

As regards this clonotype: The junction shows a germline mismatch at one end, possibly a read error. The chain joins TRBV11-1 to TRBJ1-3; D is undetermined. Per the germline V gene, CDR1 is SGHAT and CDR2 is FQDESV (reference sequence). This CDR3 has 16 residues. In DNA, the CDR3 is TGTGCCAGCAGTTTAGACCAGGCTATTTCTGGAAACACCATATATTTT. As protein: CASSLDQAISGNTIYF. The full variable domain, its missing parts supplied by reference TRBV11-1 and TRBJ1-3, is EAEVAQSPRYKITEKSQAVAFWCDPISGHATLYWYRQILGQGPELLVQFQDESVVDDSQLPKDRFSAERLKGVDSTLKIQPAELGDSAMYLCASSLDQAISGNTIYFGEGSWLTVV.

This chain connects TRBV6-1 to TRBJ1-4; the D is unclear. V shed 1 base and J shed 8 bases, with 11 bases lying between them. This CDR3 contains 14 residues. Germline CDR1 is MNHNS and CDR2 is SASEGT. CDR3: CASSEGGTVEKLFF. CDR3 DNA sequence: TGTGCCAGCAGTGAAGGGGGAACTGTGGAAAAACTGTTTTTT.

Ten or more counts support this clonotype. CDR3 amino acids: CASSHGTTENTEAFF. CDR3 in DNA: TGCGCCAGCAGCCATGGTACGACGGAGAACACTGAAGCTTTCTTT. V is TRBV4-3 and J is TRBJ1-1, with D uncertain. Per germline, CDR1 LGHNA and CDR2 YSLEER. Deletions cut 3 bases from V and 1 base from J, with 12 bases between. This CDR3 is 15 amino acids long.

V and J are TRBV24-1 and TRBJ1-4, with unresolved D. This CDR3 spans 13 amino acids. Trimming shortened V by 7 bases and J by 0 bases, and 5 bases separated the two germline ends. The germline V gene encodes CDR1 KGHDR and CDR2 SFDVKD. In DNA, the CDR3 is TGTGCCACCAGGGATGCAACTAATGAAAAACTGTTTTTT. It translates to CATRDATNEKLFF.

This clonotype was counted at least ten times. The gene calls are TRBV7-9 and TRBJ2-3; TRBD1 is a possible D gene (6 bases). The CDR3 runs to 16 residues. Germline V gives CDR1 SEHNR, CDR2 FQNEAQ (reference sequence). V shed 3 bases and J shed 0 bases, with 13 bases lying between them. This CDR3 is CASSFEGVPSTDTQYF. Written as DNA, the CDR3 is TGTGCCAGCAGCTTTGAGGGGGTTCCTAGCACAGATACGCAGTATTTT. Based on the CDR3 plus reference TRBV7-9 and TRBJ2-3, the full variable domain is DTGVSQNPRHKITKRGQNVTFRCDPISEHNRLYWYRQTLGQGPEFLTYFQNEAQLEKSRLLSDRFSAERPKGSFSTLEIQRTEQGDSAMYLCASSFEGVPSTDTQYFGPGTRLTVL.

The genes are TRBV4-1 and TRBJ1-4; D is undetermined. This CDR3 comprises 16 residues. The V gene's germline CDR1 is MGHRA and CDR2 YSYEKL. Between the trimmed V and J ends, which lost 0 bases and 8 bases, there was a span of 16 bases. CDR3 protein: CASSQEPEFPREKLFF. Written as DNA, the CDR3 is TGCGCCAGCAGCCAAGAGCCGGAATTCCCGAGGGAAAAACTGTTTTTT.